A selection of T cell receptor beta chains follows, all from one sample in a study of T cell repertoires in cytomegalovirus infection. TCRdb processed the reads anew with MiXCR; each CDR3 protein has one entry. The profile covers 630,000 or so distinct CDR3 sequences, with approximately 25% appearing a single time and around 8% taken by the ten largest. What was sequenced was CD8+ T cells from PBMCs. These receptors came from a human donor in good health (CMV status not recorded). Some clones in this sample may be carry-over from other donors' samples. Each CDR3 is given with its conserved first and last residue. D genes are given only for firm matches. Clone size is stated in some rows and not others, as once, few, many or a class when expanded.

V	J	D	size	DNA	CDR3
TRBV29-1	TRBJ2-3	NA	NA	TGCAGCGTTCCTAGGACGGATCCTAAAAGCACAGATACGCAGTATTTT	CSVPRTDPKSTDTQYF
TRBV6-2/TRBV6-3	TRBJ2-6	NA	NA	TGTGCCAGCAGTTCCCCCACTGCAGCCTCTGGGGCCAACGTCCTGACTTTC	CASSSPTAASGANVLTF
TRBV4-2	TRBJ2-3	TRBD1	few	TGTGCCAGCAGCTCCACCGAGGGGGCCCCCACAGATACGCAGTATTTT	CASSSTEGAPTDTQYF
TRBV5-1	TRBJ1-1	NA	NA	TGCGCCAGCAGCTTGCGCGGCAACCCGAACACTGAAGCTTTCTTT	CASSLRGNPNTEAFF
TRBV4-1	TRBJ2-6	TRBD2	few	TGCGCCAGCAGCCTAGGACTAGCGGGGGGGCCAACTGGGGCCAACGTCCTGACTTTC	CASSLGLAGGPTGANVLTF
TRBV7-9	TRBJ1-1	NA	NA	TGTGCCAGCAACCCTATGATGGGAGGGGAGACTGAAGCTTTCTTT	CASNPMMGGETEAFF
TRBV20-1	TRBJ1-2	TRBD1	NA	TGCAGTGCTAGAGATTACGCCGGGACAGCGGGGGGCTGCTACACCTTC	CSARDYAGTAGGCYTF
TRBV20-1	TRBJ2-2	NA	few	TGCAGTGCTTCAGGGTACACCGGGGAGCTGTTTTTT	CSASGYTGELFF
TRBV2	TRBJ2-3	NA	few	TGTGCCAGCAGTGCCCCGCCCTCAGGGACAGATACGCAGTATTTT	CASSAPPSGTDTQYF
TRBV13	TRBJ1-1	NA	many	TGTGCCAGCAGCCTCGGTGGACCACTGAACACTGAAGCTTTCTTT	CASSLGGPLNTEAFF
TRBV6-5	TRBJ1-1	NA	many	TGTGCCAGCAGTTACCCAGGGAACACTGAAGCTTTCTTT	CASSYPGNTEAFF
TRBV6-5	TRBJ1-2	TRBD1	NA	TGTGCCAGCAGTACGGACAGGGAGGCTACTGGCTACACCTTC	CASSTDREATGYTF
TRBV2	TRBJ1-2	NA	few	TGTGCCAGCAGTGAATTTTCAGGGGTCTCAAACTATGGCTACACCTTC	CASSEFSGVSNYGYTF
TRBV7-8	TRBJ1-4	NA	many	TGTGCCAGCAGCTTGAACAGGGTAGATGAAAAACTGTTTTTT	CASSLNRVDEKLFF
TRBV2	TRBJ2-2	NA	NA	TGTGCCAGCAACCCCGGCGAAGGGACCGGGGAGCTGTTTTTT	CASNPGEGTGELFF
TRBV28	TRBJ1-2	NA	NA	TGTGCCAGCAGTGAACGAGGATCGCGCTATGACTACACCTTC	CASSERGSRYDYTF
TRBV28	TRBJ2-4	NA	many	TGTGCCAGCAGAATGGGATGGGAGGGGGGAAACATTCAGTACTTC	CASRMGWEGGNIQYF
TRBV10-3	TRBJ2-7	TRBD2	once	TGTGCCATCAGTGGGGGACTAGCTGTGAACGAGCAGTACTTC	CAISGGLAVNEQYF
TRBV28	TRBJ1-1	NA	few	TGTGCCAGCAGTTTAACGAACGGGGGGACTGAAGCTTTCTTT	CASSLTNGGTEAFF
TRBV29-1	TRBJ2-7	TRBD2	NA	TGCAGCGTGCCTATCGGGAGGCACGAGCAGTACTTC	CSVPIGRHEQYF
TRBV4-1	TRBJ2-5	TRBD2	NA	TGCGCCAGCAGCCAAGGGCTTCAGCGGGGGGCCCAAGAGACCCAGTACTTC	CASSQGLQRGAQETQYF
TRBV6-6	TRBJ2-4	NA	few	TGTGCCAGCTTAGGTGGGGGAGCCAAAAACATTCAGTACTTC	CASLGGGAKNIQYF
TRBV7-9	TRBJ1-1	NA	many	TGTGCCACCGGGGCGGGCCGAATGAACACTGAAGCTTTCTTT	CATGAGRMNTEAFF
TRBV5-1	TRBJ2-7	TRBD2	NA	TGCGCCAGCAGCTCGGGGGGGGTATCTTACGAGCAGTACTTC	CASSSGGVSYEQYF
TRBV19	TRBJ1-1	NA	many	TGTGCCAGTACCCCTTGGGGGACTTCTGGAGGCACTGAAGCTTTCTTT	CASTPWGTSGGTEAFF
TRBV25-1	TRBJ1-2	NA	few	TGTGCCAGCAGTGCGGGGACGGATTACTATGGCTACACCTTC	CASSAGTDYYGYTF
TRBV20-1	TRBJ2-1	TRBD2	NA	TGCAGTGCAGGGGCGGAAGCGGGGAGCCCCTACAATGAGCAGTTCTTC	CSAGAEAGSPYNEQFF
TRBV6-2/TRBV6-3	TRBJ2-5	TRBD2	few	TGTGCCAGCAGTGCTTCGGGACTAGCGGGGGAGACCCAGTACTTC	CASSASGLAGETQYF
TRBV6-2/TRBV6-3	TRBJ2-1	NA	few	TGTGCCAGCAGTCGCCCGTGGAAGGACAATGAGCAGTTCTTC	CASSRPWKDNEQFF
TRBV12-5	TRBJ2-1	NA	few	TGTGCTAGTGGTTTGGTCCCGGGACATGATTGGGATGAGCAGTTCTTC	CASGLVPGHDWDEQFF
TRBV7-8	TRBJ2-5	NA	many	TGTGCCAGCAGCTTAGTAGGAATACAAGAGACCCAGTACTTC	CASSLVGIQETQYF
TRBV2	TRBJ1-5	TRBD1	NA	TGTGCCAGCAGTCAGGGGGGCATTCAGCCCCAGCATTTT	CASSQGGIQPQHF
TRBV20-1	TRBJ1-2	TRBD1	NA	TGCAGTGCTAGAACGGACAGGGAGATCTATGGCTACACCTTC	CSARTDREIYGYTF
TRBV6-5	TRBJ2-2	NA	NA	TGTGCCAGCAGTTACGGGTGGGGGGGCAGGACCGGGGAGCTGTTTTTT	CASSYGWGGRTGELFF
TRBV12-3/TRBV12-4	TRBJ2-1	NA	NA	TGTGCCAGCAGTCCGTCTAGTAGGGATGAGCAGTTCTTC	CASSPSSRDEQFF
TRBV7-9	TRBJ2-1	NA	NA	TGTGCCAGCACCCCTACACAGGAGCAGTTCTTC	CASTPTQEQFF
TRBV5-4	TRBJ2-2	NA	NA	TGTGCCAGCAGCTCCCAGGAAAACACCGGGGAGCTGTTTTTT	CASSSQENTGELFF
TRBV7-8	TRBJ2-1	NA	many	TGTGCCAGCAGCTTAGAGGTTGTTTACAATGAGCAGTTCTTC	CASSLEVVYNEQFF
TRBV5-1	TRBJ2-1	NA	NA	TGCGCCAGCGCAGCAAGGATCGGGGAGCAGTTCTTC	CASAARIGEQFF
TRBV7-2	TRBJ2-3	TRBD2	few	TGTGCCAGCAGCTTAGAGGCGGGGGGCCCCGTAGATACGCAGTATTTT	CASSLEAGGPVDTQYF
TRBV7-9	TRBJ1-2	TRBD1	NA	TGTGCCAGCAGCCCAAGACAGGGAGGCTGCACCTTC	CASSPRQGGCTF
TRBV12-5	TRBJ2-5	NA	many	TGTGCTAGTGGTGGGGAAGGGGAGACCCAGTACTTC	CASGGEGETQYF
TRBV7-4	TRBJ2-1	NA	few	TGTGCCAGCAGCCACCCGTCGCGGAGGGAGGAGCAGTTCTTC	CASSHPSRREEQFF
TRBV20-1	TRBJ1-4	TRBD1	NA	TGCAGTGCTAGAGGACAGGGGGCGCGTTTTAATGAAAAACTGTTTTTT	CSARGQGARFNEKLFF
TRBV15	TRBJ1-5	NA	NA	TGTGCCACCAGCAGAGAAGGAGGAAGAAGAGCGATAAATCAGCCCCAGCATTTT	CATSREGGRRAINQPQHF
TRBV4-3	TRBJ2-1	TRBD2	NA	TGCGCCAGCAGCCAAGATACGGGACTAGCGTACAATGAGCAGTTCTTC	CASSQDTGLAYNEQFF
TRBV12-3/TRBV12-4	TRBJ1-1	NA	NA	TGTGCCAGCAGTTTAGGTTACCTTGAAGCTTTCTTT	CASSLGYLEAFF
TRBV5-1	TRBJ1-1	NA	NA	TGCGCCAGCAGCCTGAGCGGCAGTGTGACTGAAGCTTTCTTT	CASSLSGSVTEAFF
TRBV7-6	TRBJ1-1	NA	many	TGTGCCAGCAGCTTATCTCGGGCAGACCGAAACACTGAAGCTTTCTTT	CASSLSRADRNTEAFF
TRBV2	TRBJ2-3	TRBD1	many	TGTGCCAGCACTGACAGGGGCTTTCCAGATACGCAGTATTTT	CASTDRGFPDTQYF
TRBV14	TRBJ1-2	NA	NA	TGTGCCAGCAGCAAAGAAGGAGTCGGGAGCGCGAACTATGGCTACACCTTC	CASSKEGVGSANYGYTF
TRBV7-4	TRBJ1-2	TRBD1	few	TGTGCCAGCAGCTTAACTAGGACAGGGGGCTCCTATGGCTACACCTTC	CASSLTRTGGSYGYTF
TRBV7-9	TRBJ2-1	NA	many	TGTGCCAGCAGCCAACGGGCCCGGTTCAATGAGCAGTTCTTC	CASSQRARFNEQFF
TRBV7-9	TRBJ2-1	NA	many	TGTGCCAGCAGTCGCAGTGGGGCCCTAAAGGCCTACAATGAGCAGTTCTTC	CASSRSGALKAYNEQFF
TRBV2	TRBJ2-7	NA	NA	TGTGCCAGCAGTGAATATTCAAACTACGAGCAGTACTTC	CASSEYSNYEQYF